The T cell receptor (beta chain) under discussion was sequenced for a study of OX40 agonist ivuxolimab in advanced cancers. Points from the study as a whole: Averaged across samples, CD8+ T cells carried more expanded clones than CD4+ did. Normalized expansion of T-cell clones was also low for some nonresponders.

Trimming removed 0 bases at V and 12 bases at J, with 9 bases between. The germline gives CDR1 DFQATT, CDR2 SNEGSKA (reference sequence). The CDR3 runs 11 residues. The repertoire was sequenced with immunoSEQ multiplex PCR; TCRdb's copy has only in-frame clones and lacks some. Altogether about 70,000 clones are present, just under 80% being singletons, with the ten largest covering about 5.4%. Concerning this clone: Its antigen remains unknown.

Here the sequenced sample was CD4+ or CD8+ T cells sorted from blood, taken in a trial of the OX40 agonist ivuxolimab. The clonotype originates from an adult with an advanced solid tumor such as melanoma, head and neck, liver or kidney cancer. V is TRBV20-1 and J is TRBJ2-1; D not resolved. CDR3 protein: CSARDGRRQFF. The CDR3 DNA reads TGCAGTGCTAGAGACGGGCGGAGGCAGTTCTTC.